The source of this T cell receptor (beta chain) is a study of cytomegalovirus exposure and HLA in healthy donors. PCR was performed using 60 Vbeta and 13 Jbeta primers. Assay used: immunoSEQ multiplex PCR; TCRdb lists only in-frame clones, some missing. The sample has some 130,000 clones; approximately 62% are singletons. Germline loops: CDR1 SGHRS, CDR2 YFSETQ. V dropped 4 bases and J dropped 7 bases, with 12 bases sitting between them. CDR3 length: 13 amino acids. Findings of the study overall: TCR beta chains numbering roughly 150 were designated cytomegalovirus-associated.

The table lists this clone with a count of one. What it recognizes is unknown. Sequenced material: PBMCs. The sequence derives from a human donor in good health. This chain uses TRBV5-1 with TRBJ2-1; D not certain. As DNA, the CDR3 is TGCGCCAGCAGCCCCCTGACTCCAAATGAGCAGTTCTTC. Amino acid sequence: CASSPLTPNEQFF.